The TCR beta chain described here comes from a study of long-term antiretroviral therapy in people with HIV. With 4 bases removed from V and 8 bases from J, the gap between germline ends came to 20 bases. This CDR3 region has 15 residues. Per the germline V gene, CDR1 is MNHEY and CDR2 is SVGAGI. Every participant with HIV received treatment in the United States. Version v3.0 of the immunoSEQ assay ran at survey level. Sequencing was performed with immunoSEQ multiplex PCR; in TCRdb, only in-frame clones are kept and a portion is missing. The repertoire holds about 25,000 clones, about four fifths seen once, with approximately 5.5% in the top ten.

Sample: unsorted PBMCs, taken 4.4 years after starting antiretroviral therapy. This clonotype originated in a man aged 25 to 40 with HIV. The chain couples TRBV6-5 to TRBJ1-2; D unclear. CDR3 coding DNA: TGTGCCAGCAGTTCCCTATCCACGGCGATCTCGGGCTACACCTTC. This codes for CASSSLSTAISGYTF.